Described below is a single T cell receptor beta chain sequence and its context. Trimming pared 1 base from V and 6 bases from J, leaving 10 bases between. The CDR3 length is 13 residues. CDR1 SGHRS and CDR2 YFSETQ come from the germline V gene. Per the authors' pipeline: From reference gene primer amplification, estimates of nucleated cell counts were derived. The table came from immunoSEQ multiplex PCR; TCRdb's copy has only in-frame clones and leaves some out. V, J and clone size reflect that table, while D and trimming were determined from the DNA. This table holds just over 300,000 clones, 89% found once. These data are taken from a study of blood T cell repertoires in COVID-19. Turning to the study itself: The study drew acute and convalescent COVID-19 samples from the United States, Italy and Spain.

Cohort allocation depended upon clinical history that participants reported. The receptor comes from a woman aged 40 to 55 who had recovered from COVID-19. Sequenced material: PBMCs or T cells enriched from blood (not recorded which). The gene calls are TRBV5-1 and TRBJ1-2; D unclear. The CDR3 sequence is CASSLSLVDGYTF. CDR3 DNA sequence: TGCGCCAGCAGCTTGTCATTGGTAGATGGCTACACCTTC.